This T cell receptor beta chain was profiled in a study of T cell responses to AZD1222 COVID-19 vaccine. Trimming at V came to 5 bases and at J to 1 base, leaving 16 bases not matched to a gene. Germline loops: CDR1 LGHNA, CDR2 YNFKEQ. This CDR3 is built from 19 residues. Using immunoSEQ multiplex PCR, the repertoire was profiled, and TCRdb retains in-frame clones only, with some absent. The table includes 120,000 or so clones, 92% detected once. The TCR originated in an adult in good health. The chain uses TRBV4-2 and TRBJ1-1, with 10 bases matching TRBD1. The source material was peripheral blood, sampled on day 0 of AZD1222 vaccination. CDR3 in DNA: TGTGCCAGCAGCGCTTACCGGGGACAGGGGCTTTTTCCGAACACTGAAGCTTTCTTT. It encodes CASSAYRGQGLFPNTEAFF.